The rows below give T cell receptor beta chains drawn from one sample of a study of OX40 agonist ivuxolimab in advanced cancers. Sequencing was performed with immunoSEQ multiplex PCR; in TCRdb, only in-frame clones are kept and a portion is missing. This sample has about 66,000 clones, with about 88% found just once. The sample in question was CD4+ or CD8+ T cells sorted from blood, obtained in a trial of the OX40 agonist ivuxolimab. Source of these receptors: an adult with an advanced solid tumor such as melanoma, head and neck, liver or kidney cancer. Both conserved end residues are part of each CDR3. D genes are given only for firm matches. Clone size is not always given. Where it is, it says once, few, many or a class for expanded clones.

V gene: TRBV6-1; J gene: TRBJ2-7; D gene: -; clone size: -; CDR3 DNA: TGTGCCAGCATTCTGGCCGCATCCTACGAGCAGTACTTC; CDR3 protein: CASILAASYEQYF
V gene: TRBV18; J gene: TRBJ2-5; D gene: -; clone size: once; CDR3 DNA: TGTGCCAGCTCATCCGGGAGTCAGGAGACCCAGTACTTC; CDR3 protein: CASSSGSQETQYF
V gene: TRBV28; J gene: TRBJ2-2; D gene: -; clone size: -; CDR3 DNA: TGTGTCAGCGAACGACCGAACACCGGGGAGCTGTTTTTT; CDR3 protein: CVSERPNTGELFF
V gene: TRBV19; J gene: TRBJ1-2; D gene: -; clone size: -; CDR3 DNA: TGTGCCAGTAGTACGGCTCGCGGGGTAGGGACCTATGGCTACACCTTC; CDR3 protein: CASSTARGVGTYGYTF
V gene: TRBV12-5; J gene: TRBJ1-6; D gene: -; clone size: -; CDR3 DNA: TGTGCTAGTGGATTTATTGACAGGACCAATTCACCCCTCCACTTT; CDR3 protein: CASGFIDRTNSPLHF
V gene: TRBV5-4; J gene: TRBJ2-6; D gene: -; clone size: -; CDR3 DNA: TGTGCCAGCAGCTTACTTGCGCTCTCTGGGGCCAACGTCCTGACTTTC; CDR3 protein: CASSLLALSGANVLTF
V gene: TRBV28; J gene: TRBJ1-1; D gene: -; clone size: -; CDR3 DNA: TGTGCCAGCACCCCTCCGATGGCCAGGCAAGAGGAAGCTTTCTTT; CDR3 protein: CASTPPMARQEEAFF
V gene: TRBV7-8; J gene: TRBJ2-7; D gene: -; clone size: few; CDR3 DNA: TGTGCCAGCAGCCCGAGGGGGGGCTACGAGCAGTACTTC; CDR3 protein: CASSPRGGYEQYF
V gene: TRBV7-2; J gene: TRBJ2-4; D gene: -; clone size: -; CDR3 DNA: TGTGCCAGCAGCATATCGGCACAGTGGGACATTCAGTACTTC; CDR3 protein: CASSISAQWDIQYF
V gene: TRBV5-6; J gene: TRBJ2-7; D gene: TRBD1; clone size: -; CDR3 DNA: TGTGCCAGCAGCTTGGATTTAGGGGGCGGCGAGCAGTACTTC; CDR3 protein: CASSLDLGGGEQYF
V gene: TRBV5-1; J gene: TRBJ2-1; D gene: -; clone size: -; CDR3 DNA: TGCGCCAGCAGCCCCCCCGGGCAGGGCTTTTACAATGAGCAGTTCTTC; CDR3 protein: CASSPPGQGFYNEQFF
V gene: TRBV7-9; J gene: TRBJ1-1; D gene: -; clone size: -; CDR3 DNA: TGTGCCAGCAGCTTGGGACACCCGAACACTGAAGCTTTCTTT; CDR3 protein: CASSLGHPNTEAFF
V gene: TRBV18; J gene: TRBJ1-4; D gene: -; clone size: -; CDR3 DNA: TGTGCCAGCTCGCAGGATGAAAAACTGTTTTTT; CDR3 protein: CASSQDEKLFF
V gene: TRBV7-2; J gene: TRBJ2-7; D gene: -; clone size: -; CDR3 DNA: TGTGCCAGCAGCTTAGATAACCGGGACGAGCAGTACTTC; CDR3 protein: CASSLDNRDEQYF
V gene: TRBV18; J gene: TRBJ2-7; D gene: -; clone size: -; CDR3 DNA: TGTGCCAGCTCACCGTCGGCAGGCCCTAATTACGAGCAGTACTTC; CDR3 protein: CASSPSAGPNYEQYF
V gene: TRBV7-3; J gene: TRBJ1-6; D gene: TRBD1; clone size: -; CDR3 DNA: TGTGCCAGCAGCTTAGGCGGGACAGTTAATTCACCCCTCCACTTT; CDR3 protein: CASSLGGTVNSPLHF
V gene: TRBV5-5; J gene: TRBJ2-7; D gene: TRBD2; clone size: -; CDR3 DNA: TGTGCCAGCAGCTGGACTAGTGGGACCTACGAGCAGTACTTC; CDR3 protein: CASSWTSGTYEQYF
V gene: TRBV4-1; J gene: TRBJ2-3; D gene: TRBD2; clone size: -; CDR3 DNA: TGCGCCAGCAGCCAAGATAGAGGGCTTGGTAGCGGGGGGTTGGGAGTTACGCAGTATTTT; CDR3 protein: CASSQDRGLGSGGLGVTQYF
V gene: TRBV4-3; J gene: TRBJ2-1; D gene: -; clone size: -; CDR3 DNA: TGCGCCAGCAGCCAAGGAGGGTCGCTTGGGGAGCAGTTCTTC; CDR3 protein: CASSQGGSLGEQFF
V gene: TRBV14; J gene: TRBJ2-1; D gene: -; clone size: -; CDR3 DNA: TGTGCCAGCAGCCAACTTCCTCGGGGGCGGCAGTTCTTC; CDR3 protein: CASSQLPRGRQFF
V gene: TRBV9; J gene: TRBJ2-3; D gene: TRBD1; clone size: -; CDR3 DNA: TGTGCCAGCAGCGTAGTAGGGGGCGGGACAGATACGCAGTATTTT; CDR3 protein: CASSVVGGGTDTQYF
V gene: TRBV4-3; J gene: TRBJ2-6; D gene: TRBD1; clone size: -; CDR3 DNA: TGCGCCAGCAGCCGACTGGGACAGGGGGGCTCTGGGGCCAACGTCCTGACTTTC; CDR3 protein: CASSRLGQGGSGANVLTF
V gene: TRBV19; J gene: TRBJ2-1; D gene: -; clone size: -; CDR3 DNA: TGTGCCAGTAGCCCCCGGGACCCCTACAATGAGCAGTTCTTC; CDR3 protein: CASSPRDPYNEQFF
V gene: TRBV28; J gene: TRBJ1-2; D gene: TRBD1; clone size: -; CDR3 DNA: TGTGCCAGTACGGGACAGCAGTCTAACTATGGCTACACCTTC; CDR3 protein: CASTGQQSNYGYTF
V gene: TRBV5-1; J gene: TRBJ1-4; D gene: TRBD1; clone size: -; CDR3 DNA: TGCGCCAGCAGCTTACAGGGGACTAATGAAAAACTGTTTTTT; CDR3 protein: CASSLQGTNEKLFF
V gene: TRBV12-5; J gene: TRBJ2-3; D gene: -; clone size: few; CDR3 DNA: TGTGCTAGTGAGCGGGCCTCGGGGTTTATGGATACGCAGTATTTT; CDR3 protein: CASERASGFMDTQYF
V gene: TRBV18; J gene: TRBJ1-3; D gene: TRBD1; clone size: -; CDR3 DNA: TGTGCCAGCTCAGCTCAGACAGGGACGACATCTGGAAACACCATATATTTT; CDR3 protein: CASSAQTGTTSGNTIYF
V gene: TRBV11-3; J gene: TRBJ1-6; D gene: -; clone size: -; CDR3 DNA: TGTGCCAGCAGCCTGGGGGGGATTAATTCACCCCTCCACTTT; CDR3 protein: CASSLGGINSPLHF
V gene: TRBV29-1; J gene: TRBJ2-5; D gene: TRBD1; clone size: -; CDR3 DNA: TGCAGCTTTTACAGGGGACAGACCCAGTACTTC; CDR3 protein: CSFYRGQTQYF
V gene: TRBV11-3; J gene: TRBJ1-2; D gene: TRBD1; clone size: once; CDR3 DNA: TGTGCCAGCAGCTCCCCCGACAGGGCCTATGGCTACACCTTC; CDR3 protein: CASSSPDRAYGYTF
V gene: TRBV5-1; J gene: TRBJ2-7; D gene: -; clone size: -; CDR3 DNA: TGCGCCAGCAGCTTGTTATCGGCTGATTCCTACGAGCAGTACTTC; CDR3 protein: CASSLLSADSYEQYF
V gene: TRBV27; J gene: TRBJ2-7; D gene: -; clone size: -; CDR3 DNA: TGTGCCAGCAGTTCCTCCGAAGGGACGGGGGTACACGAGCAGTACTTC; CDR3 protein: CASSSSEGTGVHEQYF
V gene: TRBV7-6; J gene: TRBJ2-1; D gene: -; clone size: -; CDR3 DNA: TGTGCCAGCAGCTTAGGCAGTACCTACAATGAGCAGTTCTTC; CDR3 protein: CASSLGSTYNEQFF
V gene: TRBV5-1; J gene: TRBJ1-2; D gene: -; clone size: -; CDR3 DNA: TGCGCCAGCAGCCCACCGAACTATGGCTACACCTTC; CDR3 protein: CASSPPNYGYTF
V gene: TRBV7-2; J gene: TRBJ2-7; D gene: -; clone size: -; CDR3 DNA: TGTGCCAGCGGGCACTCCTACGAGCAGTACTTC; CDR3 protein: CASGHSYEQYF
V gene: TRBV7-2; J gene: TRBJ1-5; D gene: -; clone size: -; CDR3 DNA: TGTGCCAGCAGCCACAGGGATCAGCCCCAGCATTTT; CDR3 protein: CASSHRDQPQHF
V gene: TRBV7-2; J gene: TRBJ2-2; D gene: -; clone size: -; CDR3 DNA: TGTGCCAGCAGCCCGAGGGGTTTTCCGAACACCGGGGAGCTGTTTTTT; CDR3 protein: CASSPRGFPNTGELFF
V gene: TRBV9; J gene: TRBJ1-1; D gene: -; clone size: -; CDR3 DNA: TGTGCCAGCAGCGTAGAGCCCGGGGTCAAGAACACTGAAGCTTTCTTT; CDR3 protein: CASSVEPGVKNTEAFF
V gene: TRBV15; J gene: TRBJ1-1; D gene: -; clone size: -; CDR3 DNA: TGTGCCACCAGCAGAGATCCCGACAGTGTAAGGATTGAGGCTTTCTTT; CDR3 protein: CATSRDPDSVRIEAFF
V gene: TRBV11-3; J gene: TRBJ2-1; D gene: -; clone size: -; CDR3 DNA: TGTGCCAGCAGCCCCACCTTCCTCAATGAGCAGTTCTTC; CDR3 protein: CASSPTFLNEQFF
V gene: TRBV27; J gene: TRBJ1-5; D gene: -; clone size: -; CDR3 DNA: TGTGCCAGCAGTTTAAGGGGAATGGGACAGCCCCAGCATTTT; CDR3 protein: CASSLRGMGQPQHF
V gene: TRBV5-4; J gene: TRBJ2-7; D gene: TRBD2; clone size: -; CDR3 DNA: TGTGCCAGCAGCTGGAGCGGGGTGTACGAGCAGTACTTC; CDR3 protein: CASSWSGVYEQYF
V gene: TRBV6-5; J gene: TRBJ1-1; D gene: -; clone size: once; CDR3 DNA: TGTGCCAGCAGTCCCGACAGACAACCCGGTGCTTTCTTT; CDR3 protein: CASSPDRQPGAFF
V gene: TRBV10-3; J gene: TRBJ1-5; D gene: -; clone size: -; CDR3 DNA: TGTGCCATCAGGGAAGGGGGGGGTGAAAGCAATCAGCCCCAGCATTTT; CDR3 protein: CAIREGGGESNQPQHF
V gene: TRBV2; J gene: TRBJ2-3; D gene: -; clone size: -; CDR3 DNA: TGTGCCAGCCTGGGGGGAGTGGATACGCAGTATTTT; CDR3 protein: CASLGGVDTQYF
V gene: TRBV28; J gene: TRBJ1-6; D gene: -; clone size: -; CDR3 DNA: TGTGCCAGCAGTGCACAAGTGGGAATTCATAATTCACCCCTCCACTTT; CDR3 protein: CASSAQVGIHNSPLHF
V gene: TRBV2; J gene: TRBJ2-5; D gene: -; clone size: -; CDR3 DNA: TGTGCCAGCAGTGATTGGTCAGGGGTTGAGACCCAGTACTTC; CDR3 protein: CASSDWSGVETQYF
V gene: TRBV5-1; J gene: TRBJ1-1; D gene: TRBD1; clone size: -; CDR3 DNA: TGCGCCAGCAGCTTCCGACAGGGGCGAGATACTGAAGCTTTCTTT; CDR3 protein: CASSFRQGRDTEAFF
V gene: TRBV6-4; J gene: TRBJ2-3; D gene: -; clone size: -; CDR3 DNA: TGTGCCAGCAGTGACCTCCGGGGAAATACGCAGTATTTT; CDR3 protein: CASSDLRGNTQYF
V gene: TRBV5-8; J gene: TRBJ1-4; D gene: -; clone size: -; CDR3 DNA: TGTGCCAGCAGCTTCGGTGCAACTAATGAAAAACTGTTTTTT; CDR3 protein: CASSFGATNEKLFF
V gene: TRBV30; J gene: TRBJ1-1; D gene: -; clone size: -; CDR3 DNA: TGTGCCTGGAGTGGGAATGTGAACACTGAAGCTTTCTTT; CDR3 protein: CAWSGNVNTEAFF
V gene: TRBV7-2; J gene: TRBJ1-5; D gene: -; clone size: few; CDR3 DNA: TGTGCCAGCAGCCCAGGGAGAGGTAACAATCAGCCCCAGCATTTT; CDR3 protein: CASSPGRGNNQPQHF
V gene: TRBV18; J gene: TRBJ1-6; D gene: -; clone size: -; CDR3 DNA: TGTGCCAGCTCACCAGAAGTCACGGGGGTCAATTCACCCCTCCACTTT; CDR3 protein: CASSPEVTGVNSPLHF
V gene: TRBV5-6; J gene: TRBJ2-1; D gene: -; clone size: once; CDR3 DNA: TGTGCCAGCAGCCTTAGGGACGGTCTCCTCGGTAGGCAGTTCTTC; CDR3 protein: CASSLRDGLLGRQFF